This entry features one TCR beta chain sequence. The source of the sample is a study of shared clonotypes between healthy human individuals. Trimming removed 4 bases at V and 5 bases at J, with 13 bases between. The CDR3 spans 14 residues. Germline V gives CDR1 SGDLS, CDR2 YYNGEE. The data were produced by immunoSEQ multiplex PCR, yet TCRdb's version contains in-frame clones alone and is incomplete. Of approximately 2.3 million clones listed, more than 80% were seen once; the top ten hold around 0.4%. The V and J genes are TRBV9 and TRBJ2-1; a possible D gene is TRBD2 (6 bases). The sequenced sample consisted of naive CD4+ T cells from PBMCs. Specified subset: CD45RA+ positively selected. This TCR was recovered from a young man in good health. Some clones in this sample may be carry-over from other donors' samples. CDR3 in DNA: TGTGCCAGCAGCCCTCCTAGCGTAGACAATGAGCAGTTCTTC. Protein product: CASSPPSVDNEQFF.